The next 10 T cell receptor beta chains were all read from a single sample in a study of technical replicates of blood from a few donors. Method: immunoSEQ multiplex PCR; TCRdb's copy keeps in-frame clones and lacks some. Here the sample spans approximately 49,000 clones, around 90% being singletons. The sample comprised PBMCs. The receptors here all came from a human donor in good health. Some clones in this sample may be carry-over from other donors' samples.

The rearrangement links TRBV6-1 to TRBJ2-7; perhaps TRBD2 as D (5 bases). V shed 4 bases and J shed 3 bases, with 10 bases lying between them. The CDR3 covers 13 residues. Germline CDR1 is MNHNS and CDR2 is SASEGT. This CDR3 reads CASSVPGSYEQYF. CDR3 nucleotide sequence: TGTGCCAGCAGTGTCCCGGGGAGCTACGAGCAGTACTTC.

The chain's CDR3 is CASSYISGQAGSTF. As DNA, the CDR3 is TGTGCCAGCAGTTACATATCGGGACAGGCGGGGAGCACCTTC. The gene calls are TRBV6-5 and TRBJ1-2; the match to TRBD1 covers 8 bases. The length of the CDR3 is 14 residues. The V segment lost 2 bases and the J segment 13 bases; nucleotides outside the gene matches: 12. The V gene's germline CDR1 is MNHEY and CDR2 SVGAGI.

The rearrangement uses TRBV28 and TRBJ1-1, with 12 bases lining up with TRBD1. CDR1 MDHEN and CDR2 SYDVKM come from the germline V gene. Germline trimming cut 5 bases from V and 7 bases from J; bases unmatched to any gene: 8. The CDR3 contains 15 residues. The CDR3 sequence: CASSAGTGGAGEAFF. The CDR3, as DNA: TGTGCCAGCAGTGCGGGGACAGGGGGCGCGGGTGAAGCTTTCTTT.

This clone has more than one count but fewer than ten. This sequence joins TRBV7-9 and TRBJ2-6; 9 positions agree with TRBD1. This CDR3 is built from 16 residues. J was trimmed by 2 bases and V by 4 bases; bases with no gene match: 3. Germline CDR1 reads SEHNR; CDR2 reads FQNEAQ (reference sequence). CDR3 in amino acids: CASSSNRGPGANVLTF. The CDR3 DNA follows: TGTGCCAGCAGCTCGAACAGGGGGCCTGGGGCCAACGTCCTGACTTTC.

The chain's CDR3 is CASRTAAAGRDEQYF. DNA for the CDR3: TGTGCCAGCAGAACGGCCGCCGCGGGGAGGGACGAGCAGTACTTC. The rearrangement links TRBV6-5 to TRBJ2-7; 7 bases match TRBD2. Unmatched junction bases numbered 13, after V lost 6 bases and J lost 5 bases. The germline V gene encodes CDR1 MNHEY and CDR2 SVGAGI. The CDR3 length is 15 residues.

This clone appeared once. The V call is TRBV5-1, the J call TRBJ1-1; the match to TRBD1 covers 7 bases. There are 14 residues in the CDR3. Germline assignment: CDR1 SGHRS and CDR2 YFSETQ. The V segment lost 4 bases and the J segment 2 bases; nucleotides outside the gene matches: 5. The chain's CDR3 is CASSPGQVNTEAFF. The CDR3 DNA sequence: TGCGCCAGCAGCCCAGGACAGGTCAACACTGAAGCTTTCTTT. Full variable domain (rest looked up from reference TRBV5-1 and TRBJ1-1): KAGVTQTPRYLIKTRGQQVTLSCSPISGHRSVSWYQQTPGQGLQFLFEYFSETQRNKGNFPGRFSGRQFSNSRSEMNVSTLELGDSALYLCASSPGQVNTEAFFGQGTRLTVV.

The chain joins TRBV13 to TRBJ2-1; 13 bases map to TRBD2. The CDR3 spans 15 residues. J gave up 7 bases and V 8 bases, and 8 bases lay outside the gene matches. Germline CDR1 and CDR2: PRHDT and FYEKMQ (reference sequence). Here the CDR3 DNA reads TGTGCCAGCGCCCAAACTAGCGGGGGGGGGAATGAGCAGTTCTTC. Translated, it gives CASAQTSGGGNEQFF.

The J gene is TRBJ2-1, the V gene TRBV7-9; no reliable D call. The CDR3 totals 14 residues. From germline, CDR1 is SEHNR and CDR2 FQNEAQ (reference sequence). The germline V and J ends were trimmed by 0 bases and 5 bases, with 8 bases remaining between them. CDR3 in amino acids: CASSLAYYNNEQFF. The CDR3 DNA sequence: TGTGCCAGCAGCTTAGCGTACTATAACAATGAGCAGTTCTTC.

The gene calls are TRBV5-7 and TRBJ1-4, with a tentative D call TRBD1 (5 bases). TRBV5-7 is sorted into the ORF group, with uncertain function. The CDR3 totals 19 residues. V lost 1 base to trimming and J lost 8 bases, with 27 bases between them. CDR3 in DNA: TGTGCCAGCAGCTTGCAGCCCTGGACATTTCCAGGAGGGCCCGAAAAACTGTTTTTT. Its translation is CASSLQPWTFPGGPEKLFF.

V is TRBV4-2 and J is TRBJ2-7, with D perhaps matching TRBD1 (6 bases). Looked up from germline, CDR1 is LGHNA and CDR2 is YNFKEQ. This CDR3 has 19 residues. Trimming stripped 0 bases from V and 2 bases from J, with 23 bases between. The CDR3 sequence: CASSQEETGHSLGAYEQYF. The CDR3, as DNA: TGTGCCAGCAGCCAAGAGGAAACGGGACACTCTTTAGGAGCCTACGAGCAGTACTTC.